A selection of T cell receptor beta chains follows, all from one sample in a study of blood T cells in healthy people across ages. One entry per CDR3 protein results from TCRdb running MiXCR on the 5' RACE reads. Among approximately 760,000 distinct CDR3 sequences listed, 20% to 25% were seen once. These data were likewise used in another study, on T cells of mothers and their children.

Input material: blood. All receptors come from a boy between 10 and 17 years old in good health. Both conserved end residues are part of each CDR3. Each record gives: D gene, J gene, clone size, V gene, CDR3 protein, CDR3 DNA. The D gene is left open where the match is weak. A clone size is listed for some rows: how often the clone was seen (once, few, many), or a class if it is expanded.

>NA|TRBJ1-1|few|TRBV6-5
CASSYQLFTEAFF
TGTGCCAGCAGTTATCAGCTCTTCACTGAAGCTTTCTTT
>NA|TRBJ1-3|NA|TRBV6-1
CASSGSTGNTIYF
TGTGCCAGCTCAGGGAGTACTGGAAACACCATATATTTT
>NA|TRBJ1-4|few|TRBV6-1
CASTRGLPGLNVEKLFF
TGTGCCAGCACTCGGGGATTACCGGGACTGAACGTTGAAAAACTGTTTTTT
>NA|TRBJ2-1|few|TRBV20-1
CSARDPGGPGDEQFF
TGCAGTGCTAGAGATCCCGGAGGGCCTGGTGATGAGCAGTTCTTC
>NA|TRBJ2-5|NA|TRBV6-2/TRBV6-3
CASRSEETQYF
TGTGCCAGCAGGTCTGAAGAGACCCAGTACTTC
>NA|TRBJ2-1|few|TRBV7-2
CASSPAAGARGSYNEQFF
TGTGCCAGCAGCCCCGCGGCGGGGGCTAGGGGCTCCTACAATGAGCAGTTCTTC
>NA|TRBJ2-5|NA|TRBV29-1
CSVEERTAQETQYF
TGCAGCGTTGAAGAGCGGACAGCCCAAGAGACCCAGTACTTC
>NA|TRBJ1-2|NA|TRBV19
CASSPGQAYGYTF
TGTGCCAGTAGTCCCGGACAAGCCTATGGCTACACCTTC
>TRBD1|TRBJ2-7|NA|TRBV4-3
CASSQGVGRTGGYEQYF
TGCGCCAGCAGCCAAGGGGTTGGTAGGACAGGGGGCTACGAGCAGTACTTC
>NA|TRBJ1-1|few|TRBV25-1
CASSWYSQNTEAFF
TGTGCCAGCAGTTGGTACAGTCAGAACACTGAAGCTTTCTTT
>TRBD2|TRBJ2-5|NA|TRBV29-1
CSVEEREGGETQYF
TGCAGCGTTGAGGAGCGGGAAGGAGGAGAGACCCAGTACTTC
>TRBD1|TRBJ2-4|few|TRBV15
CATSRDRNIQYF
TGTGCCACCAGCCGGGACAGAAACATTCAGTACTTC
>NA|TRBJ1-1|few|TRBV2
CATPWPGRTEAFF
TGTGCCACCCCTTGGCCAGGGCGCACTGAAGCTTTCTTT
>TRBD2|TRBJ2-6|few|TRBV6-1
CASSGTSGKAGANVLTF
TGTGCCAGCAGTGGGACTAGCGGGAAGGCTGGGGCCAACGTCCTGACTTTC
>TRBD2|TRBJ2-1|NA|TRBV7-9
CASSYTSGHNEQFF
TGTGCCAGCAGCTATACTAGCGGCCACAATGAGCAGTTCTTC
>NA|TRBJ2-5|few|TRBV11-3
CASSLGPSQETQYF
TGTGCCAGCAGCCTTGGACCTTCCCAAGAGACCCAGTACTTC
>NA|TRBJ2-5|NA|TRBV7-9
CASSLGGIIKETQYF
TGTGCCAGCAGCTTAGGGGGGATTATAAAAGAGACCCAGTACTTC
>TRBD2|TRBJ2-3|NA|TRBV20-1
CSAAIAGVSDTQYF
TGCAGTGCTGCTATAGCGGGAGTCTCAGATACGCAGTATTTT
>TRBD1|TRBJ2-5|NA|TRBV5-1
CASARDRAQETQYF
TGCGCCAGCGCCCGGGACAGGGCTCAAGAGACCCAGTACTTC
>NA|TRBJ2-7|few|TRBV7-2
CASSLMTRSYEQYF
TGTGCCAGCAGCCTGATGACTCGCTCCTACGAGCAGTACTTC
>TRBD2|TRBJ2-1|NA|TRBV3-1
CASSQRGGMNEQFF
TGTGCCAGCAGCCAGCGGGGGGGGATGAATGAGCAGTTCTTC
>NA|TRBJ2-3|NA|TRBV29-1
CSVGPGITDTQYF
TGCAGCGTTGGGCCGGGTATCACAGATACGCAGTATTTT
>TRBD2|TRBJ2-1|many|TRBV4-3
CASSQEGGDYNEQFF
TGCGCCAGCAGCCAAGAGGGGGGGGATTACAATGAGCAGTTCTTC
>TRBD1|TRBJ2-4|NA|TRBV9
CASSGTGGEDIQYF
TGTGCCAGCAGCGGGACAGGGGGAGAGGACATTCAGTACTTC
>TRBD1|TRBJ2-7|NA|TRBV27
CASNLQGDEQYF
TGTGCCAGCAATCTACAGGGGGACGAGCAGTACTTC
>TRBD1|TRBJ1-2|few|TRBV11-2
CASSRTGGESNYGYTF
TGTGCCAGCAGCCGTACAGGGGGCGAGTCAAACTATGGCTACACCTTC
>NA|TRBJ2-1|NA|TRBV29-1
CSVTPPESYSYNEQFF
TGCAGCGTTACTCCGCCCGAAAGTTACTCCTACAATGAGCAGTTCTTC
>TRBD2|TRBJ2-1|NA|TRBV7-3
CASSLVPSGKVNEQFF
TGTGCCAGCAGCTTAGTACCTAGCGGGAAGGTGAATGAGCAGTTCTTC
>NA|TRBJ1-2|NA|TRBV12-3/TRBV12-4
CASTVTGKPNYGYTF
TGTGCCAGCACCGTTACAGGGAAACCTAACTATGGCTACACCTTC
>NA|TRBJ2-3|NA|TRBV29-1
CSALGTQYF
TGCAGCGCGTTAGGTACGCAGTATTTT
>NA|TRBJ2-1|NA|TRBV4-2
CASSQGTADNEQFF
TGTGCCAGCAGCCAAGGGACGGCAGACAATGAGCAGTTCTTC
>NA|TRBJ2-2|once|TRBV5-1
CASSLGLQNTGELFF
TGCGCCAGCAGCTTGGGATTACAGAACACCGGGGAGCTGTTTTTT
>NA|TRBJ1-2|few|TRBV4-3
CASSQVTGTFYGYTF
TGCGCCAGCAGCCAGGTTACCGGGACATTTTATGGCTACACCTTC
>NA|TRBJ1-1|NA|TRBV10-3
CAISEETEAFF
TGTGCCATCAGTGAAGAAACTGAAGCTTTCTTT
>NA|TRBJ2-7|NA|TRBV6-2/TRBV6-3
CASRSQEGFESYEQYF
TGTGCCAGCAGAAGCCAAGAAGGGTTCGAGTCCTACGAGCAGTACTTC
>TRBD1|TRBJ2-7|few|TRBV29-1
CSVGVGAGGLYEQYF
TGCAGCGTAGGGGTCGGGGCAGGGGGCCTCTACGAGCAGTACTTC
>TRBD1|TRBJ2-7|NA|TRBV5-1
CASSLEQGDYEQYF
TGCGCCAGCAGCTTGGAGCAGGGGGATTACGAGCAGTACTTC
>NA|TRBJ2-3|many|TRBV29-1
CSVVTDTQYF
TGCAGCGTTGTCACAGATACGCAGTATTTT
>NA|TRBJ2-2|NA|TRBV3-1
CASSQGLTSNTGELFF
TGTGCCAGCAGCCAAGGATTGACATCGAACACCGGGGAGCTGTTTTTT
>NA|TRBJ1-4|few|TRBV28
CASSFGTVREKLFF
TGTGCCAGCAGTTTCGGGACGGTCAGGGAAAAACTGTTTTTT
>TRBD1|TRBJ1-5|few|TRBV28
CASSTGDPQHF
TGTGCCAGCAGTACAGGGGACCCCCAGCATTTT
>NA|TRBJ2-2|few|TRBV29-1
CSVEPGTGELFF
TGCAGCGTCGAACCGGGGACCGGGGAGCTGTTTTTT